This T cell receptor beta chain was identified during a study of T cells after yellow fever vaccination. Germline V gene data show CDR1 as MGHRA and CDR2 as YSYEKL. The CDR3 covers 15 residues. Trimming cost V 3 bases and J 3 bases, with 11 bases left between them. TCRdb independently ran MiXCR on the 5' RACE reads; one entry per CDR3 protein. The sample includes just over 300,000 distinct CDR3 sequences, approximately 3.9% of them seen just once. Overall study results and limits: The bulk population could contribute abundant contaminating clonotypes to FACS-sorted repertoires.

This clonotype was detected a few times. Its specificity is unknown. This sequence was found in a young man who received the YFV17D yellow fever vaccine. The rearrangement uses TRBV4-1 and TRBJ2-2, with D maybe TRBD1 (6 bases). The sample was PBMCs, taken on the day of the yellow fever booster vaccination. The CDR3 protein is CASSHPGHYTGELFF. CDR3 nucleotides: TGCGCCAGCAGCCACCCGGGACACTACACCGGGGAGCTGTTTTTT.